This T cell receptor beta chain derives from a study of regulatory T cells in long-lasting Graves disease (dated by TCRdb to the early 2020s). Concerning the study at large: Persistent Graves' disease was defined as persistently positive TSH receptor autoantibodies together with antithyroid drug treatment for over 5 years. The study was registered as a clinical trial and conducted in China. Patients with persistent Graves' disease were compared with patients with newly diagnosed Graves' disease using TCR sequencing and RNA sequencing of peripheral blood. A total of approximately 35 samples underwent TCR sequencing: around 13 from persistent and roughly 20 from newly diagnosed Graves' disease patients. In the clinical cohort, patients with persistent Graves' disease had used antithyroid drugs for an average of about 10.3 years.

Its CDR3 holds 12 amino acids, cysteine through phenylalanine. The kept DNA is CDR3 alone, 36 bases in frame from the first base. CDR1 and CDR2 (SGHNT, YENEEA) derive from the germline V gene. V drops 2 bases and J drops 6 bases, leaving 4 bases in between. The library came from multiplex PCR. TCRdb records Illumina HiSeq 4000 as the sequencer. iRepertoire HTBI primers and Arm-PCR amplification of CDR3 regions were used to construct TCR beta libraries. Gel purification was performed on PCR products prior to sequencing. Per the authors' processing: Gene usage analysis of CDR3 amino acid clonotypes relied on the 62 TRBV and 13 to 15 TRBJ segments identified across samples. Filtered high-quality paired reads were merged into contigs using COPE and FqMerger. BLAST was used to align contigs to the IMGT TRBV, TRBD and TRBJ reference genes, and CDR3 was defined following IMGT. Clonotypes above 0.1% frequency were classified as highly expanded clones. Shannon entropy was used to measure repertoire diversity, and the Gini coefficient was used to measure V-J evenness. A clonotype was considered public if more than one individual shared it. TCRdb's own reprocessing of the public reads used fastp at Q25 and MiXCR and kept productive beta chains. CDR3 protein sequences are deduplicated, and each keeps its most common genes and DNA. The V and J calls reflect TCRdb's pipeline rather than the authors' work. In this sample the table shows 400,000 to 500,000 distinct CDR3 sequences, roughly 21% of which occur a single time. Approximately 15% of the sample comes from the top ten.

This clonotype was seen many times. Its antigen remains unidentified. No much larger clonotype is one base removed from it; base qualities were not supplied. The paper's findings and limits, for the study overall: Because the primary lesion, thyroid tissue, could not be accessed, the study looked at peripheral blood alone. The small sample size was acknowledged by the authors as a limitation that may reduce accuracy. Compared with newly diagnosed patients, patients with persistent Graves' disease had lower TCR Shannon entropy and fewer highly expanded clones, which suggests clonal expansion. More public clonotypes were shared among persistent patients (about 2,800) than among newly diagnosed patients (roughly 1,000). TRBV28, TRBJ1-2 and TRBJ2-5 were preferentially used in persistent disease, while TRBV20-1 and TRBJ2-1 were favored in newly diagnosed disease. Only the TCR beta chain was sequenced and analyzed.

The sample's time point label is to be understood as: persistent/refractory GD, antithyroid drugs over 5 years with positive TRAb. For both TCR sequencing and RNA sequencing, RNA was extracted from PBMCs using TRIzol. The diagnosis of Graves' disease followed American Thyroid Association guidelines. The patients came from an endocrinology department in Xi'an, China. Each patient gave approximately 9.7 milliliters of peripheral blood, collected in an EDTA anticoagulant tube. PBMCs were isolated by Ficoll Paque Plus density gradient separation without further T cell sorting. An Agilent 2100 Bioanalyzer and agarose gel were used to check RNA quality, and a NanoDrop 2000 was used to measure RNA concentration.

The rearranged chain carries TRBV11-3 and TRBJ2-2, with no D gene named confidently. This clonotype was sampled from a female donor with Graves disease. The sequences come from peripheral blood mononuclear cells (PBMCs), collected when the disease was refractory, from a patient treated with antithyroid drugs. The CDR3 protein is CASSLQSGELFF. DNA sequence: TGTGCCAGCAGCTTACAATCCGGGGAGCTGTTTTTT.